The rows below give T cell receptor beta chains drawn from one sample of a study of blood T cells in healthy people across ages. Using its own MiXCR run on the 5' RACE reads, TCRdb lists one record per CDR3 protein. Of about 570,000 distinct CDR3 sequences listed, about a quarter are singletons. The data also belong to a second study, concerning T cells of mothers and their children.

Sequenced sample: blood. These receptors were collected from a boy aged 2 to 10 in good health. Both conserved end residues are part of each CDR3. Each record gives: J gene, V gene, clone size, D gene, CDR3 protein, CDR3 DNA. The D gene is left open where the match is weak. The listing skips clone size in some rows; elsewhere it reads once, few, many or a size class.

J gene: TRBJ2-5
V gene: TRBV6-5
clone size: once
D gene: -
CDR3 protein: CASSRGTIYQETQYF
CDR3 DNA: TGTGCCAGCAGCCGGGGAACCATCTACCAAGAGACCCAGTACTTC

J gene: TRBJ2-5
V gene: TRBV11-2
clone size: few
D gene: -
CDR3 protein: CASSLGGWVGETQYF
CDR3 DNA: TGTGCCAGCAGCTTAGGGGGATGGGTCGGAGAGACCCAGTACTTC

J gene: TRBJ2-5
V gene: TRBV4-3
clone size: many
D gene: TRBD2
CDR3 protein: CASSQGEGDTYQETQYF
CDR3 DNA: TGCGCCAGCAGCCAAGGGGAGGGAGATACGTACCAAGAGACCCAGTACTTC

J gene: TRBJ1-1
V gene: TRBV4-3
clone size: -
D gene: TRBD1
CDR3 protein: CASSEGQGITAFF
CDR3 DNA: TGCGCCAGCAGCGAGGGACAGGGAATCACAGCTTTCTTT

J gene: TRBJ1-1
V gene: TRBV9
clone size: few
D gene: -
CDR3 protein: CASSVEGRPTEAFF
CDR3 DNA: TGTGCCAGCAGCGTAGAGGGGAGACCCACTGAAGCTTTCTTT

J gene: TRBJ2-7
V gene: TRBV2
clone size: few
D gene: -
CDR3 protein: CASRPSRAPYEQYF
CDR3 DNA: TGTGCCAGCAGACCCTCTCGGGCCCCGTACGAGCAGTACTTC

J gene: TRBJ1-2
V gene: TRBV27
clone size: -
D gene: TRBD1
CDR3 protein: CASSPVTGGSYTF
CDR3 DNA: TGTGCCAGCAGTCCCGTGACAGGGGGTAGCTACACCTTC

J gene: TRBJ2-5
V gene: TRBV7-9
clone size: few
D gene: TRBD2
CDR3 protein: CASSMGLAPSQETQYF
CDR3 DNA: TGTGCCAGCAGCATGGGACTAGCGCCCTCCCAAGAGACCCAGTACTTC

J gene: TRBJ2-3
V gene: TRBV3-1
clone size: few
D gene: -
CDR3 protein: CASSLQGRGRKSDTQYF
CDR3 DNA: TGTGCCAGCAGCCTCCAGGGCCGGGGGAGGAAGTCAGATACGCAGTATTTT

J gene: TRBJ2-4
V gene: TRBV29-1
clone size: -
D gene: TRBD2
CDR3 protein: CSVGRLAGENIQYF
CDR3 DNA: TGCAGCGTTGGACGTCTAGCGGGGGAAAACATTCAGTACTTC

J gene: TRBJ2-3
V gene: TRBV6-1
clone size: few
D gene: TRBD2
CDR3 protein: CASISGLGFSTDTQYF
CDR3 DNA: TGTGCCAGCATCTCAGGACTAGGGTTTAGCACAGATACGCAGTATTTT

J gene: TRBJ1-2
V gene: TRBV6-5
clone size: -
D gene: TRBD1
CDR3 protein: CASGERAGGGYGYTF
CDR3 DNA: TGTGCCAGCGGCGAACGGGCAGGGGGAGGCTATGGCTACACCTTC

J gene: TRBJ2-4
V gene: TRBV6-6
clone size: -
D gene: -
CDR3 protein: CACSPGPKNIQYF
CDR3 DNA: TGTGCCTGCTCCCCAGGGCCCAAAAACATTCAGTACTTC

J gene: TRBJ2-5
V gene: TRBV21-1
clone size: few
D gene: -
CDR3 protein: CASSFGTGGCEQYF
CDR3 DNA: TGTGCCAGCAGCTTCGGGACAGGAGGCTGTGAGCAGTACTTC

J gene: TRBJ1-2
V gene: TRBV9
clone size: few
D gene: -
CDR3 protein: CASSLQVDYGYTF
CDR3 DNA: TGTGCCAGCAGCTTACAGGTTGACTATGGCTACACCTTC

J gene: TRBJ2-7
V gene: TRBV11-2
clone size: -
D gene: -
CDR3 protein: CASSNRSSYEQYF
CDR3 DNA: TGTGCCAGCAGCAACAGGAGCTCCTACGAGCAGTACTTC